The 8 T cell receptor beta chains below all came from one sample that was sequenced in a study of blood T cell repertoires in COVID-19. Data came from immunoSEQ multiplex PCR; TCRdb stores just in-frame clones and leaves some out. The sample lists a few hundred thousand clones, approximately 81% seen once, with 3% to 4% in the top ten. The material sequenced was peripheral blood. The receptors were sampled from a woman of 80 years or more with acute or convalescent COVID-19.

The J gene is TRBJ2-1, the V gene TRBV7-9, with 8 nucleotides matching TRBD1. CDR1 SEHNR and CDR2 FQNEAQ come from the germline V gene (reference sequence). The CDR3 totals 16 residues. V lost 3 bases and J lost 0; bases outside the gene matches: 4. CDR3 sequence reads: CASSFAGGFSYNEQFF. The DNA for the CDR3 is TGTGCCAGCAGCTTCGCAGGGGGCTTCTCCTACAATGAGCAGTTCTTC.

CDR3 sequence: CASSQVGGVGTDTQYF. The CDR3 coding sequence is TGTGCCAGCAGCCAAGTCGGCGGGGTGGGCACAGATACGCAGTATTTT. This chain uses TRBV4-2 with TRBJ2-3, with D possibly being TRBD2 (6 bases). The CDR3 is made up of 16 amino acids. Between the trimmed V and J ends, which lost 1 base and 1 base, there was a span of 12 bases. CDR1 is LGHNA, CDR2 YNFKEQ, per germline.

This chain connects TRBV3-1 (or the pseudogene TRBV3-2) to TRBJ1-1; D is unresolved. The CDR3 totals 16 residues. V lost 4 bases to trimming and J lost 0 bases, with 15 bases between them. Germline loops: CDR1 LGHDT, CDR2 YNNKEL (reference sequence). CDR3 loop: CASSPTVDFMNTEAFF. CDR3 sequence (DNA): TGTGCCAGCAGCCCAACCGTGGACTTCATGAACACTGAAGCTTTCTTT.

The chain links TRBV9 to TRBJ2-2; maybe TRBD1 (5 bases). V lost 0 bases, J lost 5 bases, and 14 bases lay in between. Germline CDR1 reads SGDLS; CDR2 reads YYNGEE. The CDR3 is 16 residues long. The CDR3 nucleotides read TGTGCCAGCAGCGTAGCAGGGTTCTATAGAACCGGGGAGCTGTTTTTT. The encoded protein is CASSVAGFYRTGELFF. The full variable domain, completed using reference TRBV9 and TRBJ2-2, is DSGVTQTPKHLITATGQRVTLRCSPRSGDLSVYWYQQSLDQGLQFLIQYYNGEERAKGNILERFSAQQFPDLHSELNLSSLELGDSALYFCASSVAGFYRTGELFFGEGSRLTVL.

The J gene is TRBJ2-3, the V gene TRBV7-8; D uncertain. The CDR3 runs to 11 residues. Trimming cost V 5 bases and J 7 bases, with 7 bases left between them. Germline V gene lookup returns CDR1 SGHVS and CDR2 FQNEAQ. The CDR3 loop is CASSKTYTQYF. The CDR3 DNA sequence: TGTGCCAGCAGCAAGACATATACGCAGTATTTT.

This sequence joins TRBV4-3 and TRBJ1-2; TRBD1 matches 8 bases. The CDR3 length is 16 residues. CDR1 is LGHNA, CDR2 YSLEER, per germline. After removal of 0 bases from V and 0 bases from J, the junction contained 3 bases not matched to a gene. In DNA, the CDR3 is TGCGCCAGCAGCCAAGAAGCGGGACAGGCTAACTATGGCTACACCTTC. It is translated as CASSQEAGQANYGYTF.

This chain connects TRBV11-2 to TRBJ1-6; perhaps TRBD1 as D (6 bases). The CDR3 runs to 15 residues. Germline loops: CDR1 SGHAT, CDR2 FQNNGV. The V gene lost 4 bases and the J gene lost 4 bases, with 11 bases spanning the gap. CDR3 amino acids: CASSSPQGYNSPLHF. The CDR3, as DNA: TGTGCCAGCAGCTCGCCACAGGGATATAATTCACCCCTCCACTTT. Supplemented by reference TRBV11-2 and TRBJ1-6, the full variable domain reads EAGVAQSPRYKIIEKRQSVAFWCNPISGHATLYWYQQILGQGPKLLIQFQNNGVVDDSQLPKDRFSAERLKGVDSTLKIQPAKLEDSAVYLCASSSPQGYNSPLHFGNGTRLTVT.

This clone occurred once. The rearrangement uses TRBV29-1 and TRBJ1-2; 8 bases are a match to TRBD1. This CDR3 spans 12 amino acids. Germline CDR1 reads SQVTM; CDR2 reads ANQGSEA. Trimming removed 6 bases from V and 6 bases from J; junction bases left unmatched: 6. The CDR3 loop reads CSVRQGIHGYTF. The CDR3 coding sequence is TGCAGCGTAAGACAGGGGATCCATGGCTACACCTTC.